Detailed here is one T cell receptor beta chain. The data are from a study of OX40 agonist ivuxolimab in advanced cancers. Trimming took 5 bases from V and 7 from J; bases not matched to a gene: 9. The CDR3 totals 15 residues. Germline V gives CDR1 LNHDA, CDR2 SQIVND (reference sequence). Produced via immunoSEQ multiplex PCR; TCRdb's table is partial and in-frame only. The sample lists some 77,000 clones; 86% were seen once. This receptor was identified in an adult with an advanced solid tumor such as melanoma, head and neck, liver or kidney cancer. The material sequenced was CD4+ or CD8+ T cells sorted from blood, taken in a trial of the OX40 agonist ivuxolimab. V usage is TRBV19 and J usage is TRBJ1-4; 8 nucleotides line up with TRBD1. DNA of the CDR3: TGTGCCAGTAGTTCCCCGGGACAGGACGCTGAAAAACTGTTTTTT. Protein sequence: CASSSPGQDAEKLFF. The variable domain in full, with the rest retrieved from reference TRBV19 and TRBJ1-4, is DGGITQSPKYLFRKEGQNVTLSCEQNLNHDAMYWYRQDPGQGLRLIYYSQIVNDFQKGDIAEGYSVSREKKESFPLTVTSAQKNPTAFYLCASSSPGQDAEKLFFGSGTQLSVL.